This TCR beta chain was sequenced in a study of blood T cell repertoires in COVID-19. Study context: The study drew acute and convalescent COVID-19 samples from the United States, Italy and Spain.

In the study's own analysis: From reference gene primer amplification, estimates of nucleated cell counts were derived. Only in-frame clones appear in the TCRdb table, and some are missing; sequencing was by immunoSEQ multiplex PCR. That table supplies the V and J calls and clone size; D and trimming were determined from the DNA. There are 53,000 or so clones in the sample; 78% occur only once, and 14% to 15% lies in the top ten. The V gene lost 4 bases and the J gene lost 1 base, with 8 bases spanning the gap. Per the germline V gene, CDR1 is SGHRS and CDR2 is YFSETQ. The CDR3 extends over 14 amino acids.

What was sequenced was peripheral blood. The chain joins TRBV5-1 to TRBJ2-2, with D possibly matching TRBD1 (5 bases). The receptor was isolated from a human donor with active or convalescent COVID-19. The donor label of this sample is uncertain. The CDR3 loop is CASSTGQNTGELFF. CDR3 nucleotides: TGCGCCAGCAGCACCGGACAGAACACCGGGGAGCTGTTTTTT.